This T cell receptor (beta chain) emerged from a study of T cell changes during pregnancy in multiple sclerosis. The assay was immunoSEQ multiplex PCR, and TCRdb's table has in-frame clones only and misses some. The data contain around 62,000 clones, about nine tenths of them seen just once; the ten biggest clones take up roughly 1.5%. The germline V gene encodes CDR1 MGHDK and CDR2 SYGVNS. V lost 5 bases and J lost 8; bases outside the gene matches: 14. The CDR3 loop spans 15 amino acids. This clone was detected only once. V is TRBV25-1 and J is TRBJ1-2, with 7 nucleotides matching TRBD1. The source material was peripheral blood, sampled in the third trimester of pregnancy. This TCR derives from a female donor with multiple sclerosis, enrolled in a pregnancy study. The chain's CDR3 is CASSNTGASSGGYTF. The CDR3 DNA reads TGTGCCAGCAGTAACACAGGGGCCTCCTCGGGGGGCTACACCTTC.